A selection of T cell receptor beta chains follows, all from one sample in a study of cytomegalovirus exposure and HLA in healthy donors. Produced via immunoSEQ multiplex PCR; TCRdb's table is partial and in-frame only. This table has 150,000 to 200,000 clones, approximately 90% appearing once. Sequences were obtained from PBMCs. The source of these receptors is a woman aged 25 to 45 in good health and CMV-seronegative. The CDR3 runs from the conserved cysteine through the conserved F or W. Fields, in order: clone size, J gene, D gene, V gene, CDR3 length, CDR3 protein, CDR3 DNA. The D gene is left open where the match is weak. Size is stated for part of the rows, as once, few or many counts, or as a class when the clone is expanded.

size: -
J: TRBJ1-4
D: -
V: TRBV4-1
length: 15
CDR3: CASSQDVSTNEKLFF
DNA: TGCGCCAGCAGCCAAGACGTTTCAACTAATGAAAAACTGTTTTTT

size: -
J: TRBJ2-2
D: TRBD1
V: TRBV18
length: 15
CDR3: CASSPDRAFTGELFF
DNA: TGTGCCAGCTCCCCTGACAGGGCATTCACCGGGGAGCTGTTTTTT

size: -
J: TRBJ2-7
D: -
V: TRBV25-1
length: 11
CDR3: CASGGSYEQYF
DNA: TGTGCCAGCGGGGGGTCCTACGAGCAGTACTTC

size: -
J: TRBJ2-2
D: -
V: TRBV7-9
length: 13
CDR3: CASNNMYAGELFF
DNA: TGTGCCAGCAATAACATGTATGCCGGGGAGCTGTTTTTT

size: -
J: TRBJ1-1
D: -
V: TRBV4-2
length: 14
CDR3: CASSQAGENTEAFF
DNA: TGTGCCAGCAGCCAAGCCGGGGAGAACACTGAAGCTTTCTTT

size: -
J: TRBJ1-2
D: -
V: TRBV6-6
length: 15
CDR3: CASSSTIGAGDGYTF
DNA: TGTGCCAGCAGCAGTACCATTGGGGCAGGGGATGGCTACACCTTC

size: once
J: TRBJ1-2
D: -
V: TRBV5-1
length: 13
CDR3: CASSLAENYGYTF
DNA: TGCGCCAGCAGCTTGGCGGAGAACTATGGCTACACCTTC

size: -
J: TRBJ1-4
D: -
V: TRBV5-1
length: 15
CDR3: CASSLAGGAGEKLFF
DNA: TGCGCCAGCAGCTTGGCTGGGGGCGCGGGTGAAAAACTGTTTTTT

size: -
J: TRBJ2-7
D: -
V: TRBV6-5
length: 13
CDR3: CASSQGLTYEQYF
DNA: TGTGCCAGCAGCCAGGGCTTGACCTACGAGCAGTACTTC

size: -
J: TRBJ2-5
D: -
V: TRBV7-8
length: 14
CDR3: CASSRAGGQETQYF
DNA: TGTGCCAGCAGCCGGGCAGGAGGGCAAGAGACCCAGTACTTC

size: -
J: TRBJ1-1
D: -
V: TRBV19
length: 14
CDR3: CASSIPGRKTEAFF
DNA: TGTGCCAGTAGTATTCCTGGCAGAAAAACTGAAGCTTTCTTT

size: -
J: TRBJ2-3
D: -
V: TRBV9
length: 16
CDR3: CASSVGAETSTDTQYF
DNA: TGTGCCAGCAGCGTAGGTGCGGAAACAAGCACAGATACGCAGTATTTT

size: -
J: TRBJ2-7
D: TRBD1
V: TRBV4-1
length: 15
CDR3: CASSQGTGVAYEQYF
DNA: TGCGCCAGCAGCCAAGGGACAGGCGTAGCCTACGAGCAGTACTTC

size: -
J: TRBJ1-1
D: -
V: TRBV29-1
length: 11
CDR3: CSGVYDNEAFF
DNA: TGCAGCGGAGTATACGACAATGAAGCTTTCTTT

size: -
J: TRBJ1-1
D: -
V: TRBV19
length: 14
CDR3: CASSIDPAGNGAFF
DNA: TGTGCCAGTAGTATAGATCCGGCCGGGAATGGGGCTTTCTTT

size: -
J: TRBJ1-1
D: -
V: TRBV6-5
length: 13
CDR3: CASSSGRAAEAFF
DNA: TGTGCCAGCAGCTCTGGGAGGGCAGCTGAAGCTTTCTTT

size: -
J: TRBJ2-3
D: TRBD2
V: TRBV2
length: 16
CDR3: CASSESGGAGRDTQYF
DNA: TGTGCCAGCAGTGAAAGCGGGGGGGCGGGGAGAGATACGCAGTATTTT

size: -
J: TRBJ2-3
D: TRBD2
V: TRBV23-1
length: 18
CDR3: CASSQSIPLAVGTDTQYF
DNA: TGCGCCAGCAGTCAATCTATCCCACTAGCGGTTGGCACAGATACGCAGTATTTT

size: -
J: TRBJ2-1
D: TRBD1
V: TRBV15
length: 15
CDR3: CATSADRGNYNEQFF
DNA: TGTGCCACCAGCGCGGACAGGGGGAACTACAATGAGCAGTTCTTC

size: -
J: TRBJ1-6
D: -
V: TRBV5-4
length: 14
CDR3: CASSLVGGNSPLHF
DNA: TGTGCCAGCAGCTTGGTGGGGGGGAATTCACCCCTCCACTTT

size: -
J: TRBJ2-5
D: TRBD1
V: TRBV27
length: 14
CDR3: CASSPGQGRGTQYF
DNA: TGTGCCAGCAGTCCCGGACAGGGGCGAGGGACCCAGTACTTC

size: -
J: TRBJ2-3
D: TRBD2
V: TRBV29-1
length: 16
CDR3: CSVELSASGDTDTQYF
DNA: TGCAGCGTTGAGCTGTCGGCTAGCGGCGACACAGATACGCAGTATTTT